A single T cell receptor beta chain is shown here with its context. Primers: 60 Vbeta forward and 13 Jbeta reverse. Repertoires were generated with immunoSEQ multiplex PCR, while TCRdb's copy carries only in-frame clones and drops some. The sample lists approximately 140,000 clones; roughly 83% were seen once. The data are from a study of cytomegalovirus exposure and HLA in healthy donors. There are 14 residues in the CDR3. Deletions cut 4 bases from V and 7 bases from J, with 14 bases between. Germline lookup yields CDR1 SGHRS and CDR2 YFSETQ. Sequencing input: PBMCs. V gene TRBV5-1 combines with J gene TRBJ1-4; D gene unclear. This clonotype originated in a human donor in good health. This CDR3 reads CASSPSGPGEKLFF. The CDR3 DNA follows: TGCGCCAGCAGCCCCAGTGGGCCTGGTGAAAAACTGTTTTTT.